This record looks at one TCR beta chain sequence and its context. The CDR3 runs 14 residues. The ends were cut back, 3 bases at V and 4 bases at J, with 12 bases in the middle. Germline-derived CDR1 and CDR2 are PRHDT and FYEKMQ (reference sequence). Combining a sample-barcoded 5' primer with a J-beta primer mix, a second PCR ran for 7 to 11 cycles. TCRdb re-called the 5' RACE reads with MiXCR, one entry per CDR3 protein. The repertoire holds under 1 million distinct CDR3 sequences, with approximately 44% as singletons. This specimen comes from a study of blood T cells in healthy people across ages. The clonotype was recovered from a man between 60 and 75 years old in good health. Sequences were obtained from blood. This chain joins TRBV13 and TRBJ1-2, with D unresolved. The chain's CDR3 is CASSFDVKRYGYTF. DNA of the CDR3: TGTGCCAGCAGCTTTGACGTCAAGCGCTATGGCTACACCTTC.